The source of this T cell receptor (beta chain) is a study of CD8+ T cells in alopecia areata. Study results and limitations: Patients showed less clear TCR sequence sharing than mice, possibly partly because of HLA diversity. Normal skin's resident alphabeta T cells are also sequenced in scalp samples.

As the sequencing template, cDNA was produced by extracting RNA and reverse transcribing it. Method: immunoSEQ multiplex PCR; TCRdb's copy keeps in-frame clones and lacks some. There are approximately 160,000 clones in the sample; around 60% occur only once, and over 12% lies in the top ten. Treatment reported: oral pan-JAK inhibitor, 5-10 mg twice daily. PBMC-derived CD4+ and CD8+ T cells were sorted. This clone was detected a few times. The antigen remains undetermined. There are 15 residues in the CDR3. Germline V lookup: CDR1 SEHNR, CDR2 FQNEAQ (reference sequence). V dropped 3 bases and J dropped 2 bases, with 12 bases sitting between them.

This sequence joins TRBV7-9 and TRBJ2-3; D possibly uses TRBD1 or TRBD2 (6 bases each). The sequencing used CD4+ T cells sorted from blood, collected at week 24, from a patient treated with tofacitinib. The sequence was collected from a human donor with alopecia areata. In DNA, the CDR3 is TGTGCCAGCAGCTTCGGGGGCTATACCACAGATACGCAGTATTTT. Its translation is CASSFGGYTTDTQYF.